Following are 6 T cell receptor beta chains from one sample sequenced in a study of blood T cell repertoires in COVID-19. Method: immunoSEQ multiplex PCR; TCRdb's copy keeps in-frame clones and lacks some. The data show about 170,000 clones, with about 90% seen just once and more than 6.5% held by the top ten. Input material: PBMCs or T cells enriched from blood (not recorded which). The source is a woman aged 45-65 years who had recovered from COVID-19.

The gene calls are TRBV18 and TRBJ1-4, with D possibly being TRBD1 (5 bases). V gave up 5 bases and J gave up 5 bases, with 9 bases separating them. CDR3 length: 13 residues. CDR1 and CDR2 from the germline V gene are KGHSH and LQKENI. CDR3 sequence (DNA): TGTGCCAGCTCATCGGGACTCAATGAAAAACTGTTTTTT. Its translation: CASSSGLNEKLFF.

The chain is built from TRBV24-1 and TRBJ2-2, with D possibly matching TRBD1 (6 bases). CDR1 and CDR2 (germline): KGHDR, SFDVKD. The germline V and J ends were trimmed by 6 bases and 7 bases, with 11 bases remaining between them. This CDR3 is built from 13 residues. Here the CDR3 DNA reads TGTGCCACCAGTCGCAGGGGTTTCGGGGAGCTGTTTTTT. It codes for CATSRRGFGELFF.

V usage is TRBV2 and J usage is TRBJ2-7, with D maybe TRBD2 (6 bases). Trimming removed 5 bases at V and 2 bases at J, with 13 bases between. This CDR3 is 14 amino acids long. CDR1 is SNHLY, CDR2 FYNNEI, per germline. Here the CDR3 reads CASSSGTGAYEQYF. The CDR3 DNA follows: TGTGCCAGCAGTTCCGGGACGGGAGCCTACGAGCAGTACTTC.

This rearrangement joins TRBV29-1 to TRBJ2-1; no definite D call. Trimming left V 0 bases short and J 3 bases short, with 12 bases between. The CDR3 covers 15 residues. Germline CDR1 reads SQVTM; CDR2 reads ANQGSEA. CDR3 nucleotides: TGCAGCGTTGAAGATAAGTCAACTCGCTACAATGAGCAGTTCTTC. It is translated as CSVEDKSTRYNEQFF.

This clone has only a few counts. The genes are TRBV3-1 (or the pseudogene TRBV3-2) and TRBJ2-7; D gene unclear. V shed 1 base and J shed 3 bases, with 10 bases lying between them. The CDR3 spans 14 residues. The germline V gene has CDR1 LGHDT and CDR2 YNNKEL (reference sequence). The CDR3 loop reads CASSQASNRYEQYF. The CDR3 DNA is TGTGCCAGCAGCCAAGCATCTAACCGCTACGAGCAGTACTTC.

This chain links TRBV19 with TRBJ1-2; 7 bases align to TRBD1. With V trimmed by 3 bases and J by 3 bases, 10 bases remained unmatched. The CDR3 has 16 amino acids. CDR1 is LNHDA and CDR2 is SQIVND in the germline V gene (reference sequence). The CDR3, as DNA: TGTGCCAGTAGTATCGGGGACAGTTCCGCTCACTATGGCTACACCTTC. It yields the protein CASSIGDSSAHYGYTF.